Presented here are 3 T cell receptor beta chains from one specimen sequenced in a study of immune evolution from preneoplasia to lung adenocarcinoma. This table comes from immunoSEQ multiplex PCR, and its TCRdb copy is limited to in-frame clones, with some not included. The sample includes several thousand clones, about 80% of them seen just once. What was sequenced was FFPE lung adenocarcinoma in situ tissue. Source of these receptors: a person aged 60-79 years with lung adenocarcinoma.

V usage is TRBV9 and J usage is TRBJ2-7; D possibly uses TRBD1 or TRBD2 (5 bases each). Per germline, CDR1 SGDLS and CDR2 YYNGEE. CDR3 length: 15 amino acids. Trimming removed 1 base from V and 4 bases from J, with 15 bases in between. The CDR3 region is CASSVTRGREYEQYF. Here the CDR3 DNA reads TGTGCCAGCAGCGTAACTCGGGGCAGGGAGTACGAGCAGTACTTC.

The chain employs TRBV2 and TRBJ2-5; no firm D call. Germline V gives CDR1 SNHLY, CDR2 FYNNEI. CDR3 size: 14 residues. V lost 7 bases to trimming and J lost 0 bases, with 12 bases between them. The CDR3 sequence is CASIRGRDQETQYF. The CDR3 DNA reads TGTGCCAGCATTCGTGGTAGGGACCAAGAGACCCAGTACTTC.

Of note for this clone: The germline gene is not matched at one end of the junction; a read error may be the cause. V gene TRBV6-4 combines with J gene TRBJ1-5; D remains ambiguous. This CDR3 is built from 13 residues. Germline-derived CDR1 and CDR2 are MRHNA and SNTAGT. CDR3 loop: CASSEGSSQPQHF. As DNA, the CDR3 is TGTGCCAGCAGCGAGGGCAGCAGTCAGCCCCAGCATTTT.